In this sample, the clone carrying this T cell receptor (beta chain) turned up a few times. The antigen remains undetermined. This sample was taken from a study of CD8 T cells in ankylosing spondylitis. From the 5' RACE reads, TCRdb called clonotypes with MiXCR, one entry per CDR3 protein. The sample has about 450,000 distinct CDR3 sequences; around 26% are singletons. Trimming cost V 3 bases and J 3 bases, with 9 bases left between them. The CDR3 loop spans 14 amino acids. CDR1 and CDR2 from the germline V gene are LGHNT and FRNRAP. Study-wide results and limits: Seemingly characteristic of ankylosing spondylitis blood was a TCR beta motif consisting of under 10 highly homologous variants. It was reported that disease-linked clones were significantly enriched in matched ankylosing spondylitis synovial fluid.

The sequenced sample consisted of blood, either unsorted or a sorted T cell fraction (not recorded which). This TCR came from a male donor with ankylosing spondylitis. The chain uses TRBV12-5 and TRBJ2-1, with D maybe TRBD1 (5 bases). CDR3: CASGLGARYNEQFF. DNA for the CDR3: TGTGCTAGTGGTTTAGGGGCACGCTACAATGAGCAGTTCTTC.